A single sample gave rise to the 31 T cell receptor beta chains below, sequenced in a study of blood T cell repertoires in COVID-19. Data came from immunoSEQ multiplex PCR; TCRdb stores just in-frame clones and leaves some out. The table lists more than 200,000 clones, 70% to 90% of them singletons. Source material: PBMCs or T cells enriched from blood (not recorded which). The origin of the receptors is a woman aged 45-59 years who had recovered from COVID-19.

This clone has just a few counts. The genes are TRBV29-1 and TRBJ2-3, with D maybe TRBD1 (5 bases). V lost 3 bases and J lost 7, with 14 bases in between. The CDR3 has 13 amino acids. Germline assignment: CDR1 SQVTM and CDR2 ANQGSEA. CDR3 region: CSVEDTFRNTQYF. The CDR3 nucleotides are TGCAGCGTTGAGGACACGTTCCGGAATACGCAGTATTTT.

This chain uses TRBV3-1 (or the pseudogene TRBV3-2) with TRBJ1-4; TRBD1 matches 12 bases. CDR1 and CDR2 (germline): LGHDT, YNNKEL (reference sequence). The ends lost 5 bases at V and 8 bases at J; junction bases unmatched: 6. This CDR3 region has 15 residues. DNA of the CDR3: TGTGCCAGCAGCTCCGGGACAGGGGGCGGGGAAAAACTGTTTTTT. This codes for CASSSGTGGGEKLFF.

This chain uses TRBV7-9 with TRBJ2-2, with D uncertain. Germline CDR1 and CDR2: SEHNR and FQNEAQ (reference sequence). The CDR3 is made up of 15 amino acids. The V gene lost 5 bases and the J gene lost 6 bases, with 16 bases spanning the gap. The CDR3 is CASSQSRSTSGELFF. CDR3 DNA: TGTGCCAGCAGCCAATCTAGGAGTACGTCCGGGGAGCTGTTTTTT.

In its sample, this clone was seen a few times. This chain joins TRBV7-3 and TRBJ2-7; D is unclear. Trimming took 0 bases from V and 4 from J, leaving 4 bases between them. The CDR3 contains 12 residues. Germline loops: CDR1 SGHTA, CDR2 FQGTGA. The CDR3 is CASSLTEYEQYF. In DNA, the CDR3 is TGTGCCAGCAGCTTAACTGAGTACGAGCAGTACTTC.

V and J are TRBV11-2 and TRBJ1-2; TRBD1 aligns across 9 bases. V trimming: 7 bases; J trimming: 14 bases; junction bases outside the gene matches: 20. The CDR3 totals 15 residues. Germline CDR1 is SGHAT and CDR2 is FQNNGV. The CDR3 DNA sequence: TGTGCCAGCACCACGTCTTATGACAGGGGGGGTAAAAGGACCTTC. Its protein product is CASTTSYDRGGKRTF. Supplemented by reference TRBV11-2 and TRBJ1-2, the full variable domain reads EAGVAQSPRYKIIEKRQSVAFWCNPISGHATLYWYQQILGQGPKLLIQFQNNGVVDDSQLPKDRFSAERLKGVDSTLKIQPAKLEDSAVYLCASTTSYDRGGKRTFGSGTRLTVV.

This clone was seen a single time. At the DNA level, this CDR3 is encoded by other sequences in the same sample as well. This chain uses TRBV18 with TRBJ1-3; 7 positions agree with TRBD1. CDR3 length equals 15 residues. V trimming: 3 bases; J trimming: 4 bases; junction bases outside the gene matches: 6. Looked up from germline, CDR1 is KGHSH and CDR2 is LQKENI. In DNA form, the CDR3 reads TGTGCCAGCTCACCCTACAGGGGATCGGGAAACACCATATATTTT. It yields the protein CASSPYRGSGNTIYF.

This clone came up once. The gene calls are TRBV11-2 and TRBJ2-5; 10 nucleotides match TRBD2. CDR3 length equals 13 residues. Germline trimming cut 5 bases from V and 8 bases from J; bases unmatched to any gene: 5. Germline assignment: CDR1 SGHAT and CDR2 FQNNGV. As DNA, the CDR3 is TGTGCCAGCAGCGACCGACTAGCGGGCACCCAGTACTTC. It is translated as CASSDRLAGTQYF.

The chain links TRBV3-1 (or the pseudogene TRBV3-2) to TRBJ1-1; TRBD1 agrees at 9 bases. The V and J ends lost 4 bases and 6 bases, in that order; junction bases with no gene match: 15. Germline V gene sequence: CDR1 LGHDT, CDR2 YNNKEL (reference sequence). This CDR3 contains 17 residues. The CDR3 region is CASSPVAGQGYGAEAFF. In nucleotides, the CDR3 is TGTGCCAGCAGCCCGGTCGCCGGACAGGGGTATGGAGCTGAAGCTTTCTTT.

The chain combines TRBV19 with TRBJ1-1; 9 bases line up with TRBD1. V lost 4 bases and J lost 4; bases outside the gene matches: 4. The CDR3 totals 14 residues. Germline-derived CDR1 and CDR2 are LNHDA and SQIVND (reference sequence). The CDR3 is CASSTLTGGTEAFF. The CDR3 DNA follows: TGTGCCAGTAGTACCCTGACAGGGGGCACTGAAGCTTTCTTT.

This chain links TRBV20-1 with TRBJ1-2; a possible D gene is TRBD1 (5 bases). The CDR3 is made up of 11 amino acids. CDR1 and CDR2 (germline): DFQATT, SNEGSKA (reference sequence). V lost 4 bases, J lost 4 bases, and 7 bases lay in between. The CDR3 reads CSATDSYGYTF. CDR3 DNA sequence: TGCAGTGCTACCGACAGCTATGGCTACACCTTC.

This clone was counted only a few times. The chain links TRBV15 to TRBJ2-3, with 9 bases lining up with TRBD1. Looked up from germline, CDR1 is LNHNV and CDR2 is YYDKDF (reference sequence). The length of the CDR3 is 15 residues. The J segment lost 4 bases and the V segment lost 1 base, leaving 3 bases of the junction unmatched. In DNA form, the CDR3 reads TGTGCCACCAGCAGAGGGGACAGGGTTGCAGATACGCAGTATTTT. As protein: CATSRGDRVADTQYF.

The rearrangement uses TRBV4-2 and TRBJ2-7; 8 nucleotides align to TRBD1. V shed 4 bases and J 1 base; nucleotides not matched to a gene: 6. The CDR3 spans 15 residues. Germline V gene sequence: CDR1 LGHNA, CDR2 YNFKEQ. CDR3 bases: TGTGCCAGCAGCCTAGAAAACAGGGGGTCCTACGAGCAGTACTTC. The encoded protein is CASSLENRGSYEQYF.

The rearrangement links TRBV28 to TRBJ1-2; 8 bases match TRBD1. CDR3 length: 13 amino acids. CDR1 and CDR2 (germline): MDHEN, SYDVKM. After removal of 5 bases from V and 4 bases from J, the junction contained 3 bases not matched to a gene. CDR3 nucleotide sequence: TGTGCCAGCAGTCCCACAGGGGGCTATGGCTACACCTTC. Protein: CASSPTGGYGYTF.

This chain uses TRBV14 with TRBJ2-5; D remains ambiguous. CDR1 is SGHDN and CDR2 is FVKESK in the germline V gene. CDR3 length: 12 residues. The V end lost 0 bases, the J end lost 5 bases, and 4 bases lay between the germline ends. The CDR3 protein is CASSQDSETQYF. CDR3 bases: TGTGCCAGCAGCCAAGATTCGGAGACCCAGTACTTC.

The chain joins TRBV11-2 to TRBJ2-3, with 8 nucleotides matching TRBD2. The CDR3 has 15 residues. V lost 3 bases, J lost 4 bases, and 6 bases stayed unmatched. Germline assignment: CDR1 SGHAT and CDR2 FQNNGV. This CDR3 reads CASSLPGLVADTQYF. As DNA, the CDR3 is TGTGCCAGCAGCTTGCCGGGACTAGTCGCAGATACGCAGTATTTT.

This chain uses TRBV11-2 with TRBJ2-3; 14 positions match TRBD2. The CDR3 has 17 residues. With 1 base clipped from V and 2 bases from J, the junction kept 2 bases outside the gene matches. Germline assignment: CDR1 SGHAT and CDR2 FQNNGV. Here the CDR3 DNA reads TGTGCCAGCAGCTTAGCGGGACTAGCGGGAGCCACAGATACGCAGTATTTT. Translation gives CASSLAGLAGATDTQYF. Full variable domain (outside the CDR3, taken from reference TRBV11-2 and TRBJ2-3): EAGVAQSPRYKIIEKRQSVAFWCNPISGHATLYWYQQILGQGPKLLIQFQNNGVVDDSQLPKDRFSAERLKGVDSTLKIQPAKLEDSAVYLCASSLAGLAGATDTQYFGPGTRLTVL.

In its sample, this clone was seen once. The DNA of the CDR3 is TGTGCCAGCAGCTCGACTAGCGGGTTACCCTACGAGCAGTACTTC. This codes for CASSSTSGLPYEQYF. The V gene is TRBV7-2, the J gene TRBJ2-7; TRBD2 aligns across 10 bases. The trim removed 4 bases at V and 2 bases at J, leaving 5 bases unmatched. This CDR3 is built from 15 residues. Germline V gene data show CDR1 as SGHTA and CDR2 as FQGNSA.

The genes are TRBV3-1 (or the pseudogene TRBV3-2) and TRBJ1-2; D is ambiguous. CDR1 is LGHDT and CDR2 is YNNKEL in the germline V gene (reference sequence). Trimming cost V 4 bases and J 6 bases, with 9 bases left between them. CDR3 length: 12 amino acids. The CDR3 bases are TGTGCCAGCAGCCCTCACGGGGATGGCTACACCTTC. This translates into CASSPHGDGYTF.

J is TRBJ1-5 and V is TRBV7-9; D is unclear. The CDR3 contains 17 residues. V lost 1 base and J 2 bases, leaving 15 bases between the germline ends. Germline V CDR1 and CDR2: SEHNR, FQNEAQ (reference sequence). The CDR3, as DNA: TGTGCCAGCAGCTTAGAAGGAGGGAAGGCTGGCAATCAGCCCCAGCATTTT. Its translation: CASSLEGGKAGNQPQHF.

This clone has just one count. The chain is built from TRBV27 and TRBJ2-1; no clear D. V lost 8 bases to trimming and J lost 1 base, with 9 bases between them. The CDR3 loop spans 13 amino acids. Germline V CDR1 and CDR2: MNHEY, SMNVEV (reference sequence). CDR3 residues: CASLGRSYNEQFF. DNA of the CDR3: TGTGCCAGCCTAGGTCGGTCCTACAATGAGCAGTTCTTC.

V and J are TRBV2 and TRBJ1-5; no reliable D call. This CDR3 comprises 13 residues. Trimming stripped 7 bases from V and 0 bases from J, with 7 bases between. CDR1 and CDR2 from the germline V gene are SNHLY and FYNNEI. For the CDR3, the DNA is TGTGCCAGCACTGGGAGTAGCAATCAGCCCCAGCATTTT. Translation gives CASTGSSNQPQHF. Complete variable domain (other parts from reference TRBV2 and TRBJ1-5): EPEVTQTPSHQVTQMGQEVILRCVPISNHLYFYWYRQILGQKVEFLVSFYNNEISEKSEIFDDQFSVERPDGSNFTLKIRSTKLEDSAMYFCASTGSSNQPQHFGDGTRLSIL.

V and J are TRBV28 and TRBJ2-4; 8 bases fit TRBD2. J gave up 5 bases and V 6 bases, and 6 bases lay outside the gene matches. CDR1 is MDHEN and CDR2 is SYDVKM in the germline V gene. The CDR3 contains 14 residues. CDR3 region: CASSLTSGQNIQYF. The CDR3 DNA reads TGTGCCAGCAGCCTCACTAGCGGTCAAAACATTCAGTACTTC.

The chain couples TRBV7-3 to TRBJ2-6, with D possibly matching TRBD1 (6 bases). CDR1 and CDR2 from the germline V gene are SGHTA and FQGTGA. CDR3 length: 15 amino acids. Trimming removed 2 bases at V and 2 bases at J, with 7 bases between. The CDR3 DNA reads TGTGCCAGCAGCTTATCAGGGGCTGGGGCCAACGTCCTGACTTTC. It specifies CASSLSGAGANVLTF. The full variable domain, rest sourced from reference TRBV7-3 and TRBJ2-6, is GAGVSQTPSNKVTEKGKYVELRCDPISGHTALYWYRQSLGQGPEFLIYFQGTGAADDSGLPNDRFFAVRPEGSVSTLKIQRTERGDSAVYLCASSLSGAGANVLTFGAGSRLTVL.

The CDR3 sequence is CASSHGQQPQHF. The CDR3 DNA reads as TGTGCCAGCAGCCACGGACAGCAGCCCCAGCATTTT. The V call is TRBV11-2, the J call TRBJ1-5; possibly TRBD1 for D (6 bases). With 5 bases removed from V and 7 bases from J, the gap between germline ends came to 9 bases. The germline V gene encodes CDR1 SGHAT and CDR2 FQNNGV. The CDR3 covers 12 residues.

This clone was detected once. The chain joins TRBV7-9 to TRBJ2-5; the D gene is possibly TRBD2 (6 bases). This CDR3 is built from 18 residues. Trimming left V 5 bases short and J 5 bases short, with 27 bases between. Germline values: CDR1 SEHNR, CDR2 FQNEAQ (reference sequence). The CDR3 sequence: CASSLGMVSTGTPETQYF. In DNA form, the CDR3 reads TGTGCCAGCAGCCTCGGGATGGTATCCACCGGGACTCCGGAGACCCAGTACTTC.

The CDR3 reads CASSLAGSLYYEQYF. The CDR3 bases are TGTGCCAGCAGTTTGGCGGGATCCCTATACTACGAGCAGTACTTC. V is TRBV27 and J is TRBJ2-7, with D tentatively TRBD2 (6 bases). Germline V lookup: CDR1 MNHEY, CDR2 SMNVEV (reference sequence). This CDR3 spans 15 amino acids. Trimming left V 3 bases short and J 3 bases short, with 15 bases between.

CDR3 amino acids: CASRNTWGEKLFF. CDR3 DNA: TGTGCCAGCAGAAACACCTGGGGCGAAAAACTGTTTTTT. V usage is TRBV7-2 and J usage is TRBJ1-4; tentative D call: TRBD1 (5 bases). The germline V and J ends were trimmed by 6 bases and 8 bases, with 13 bases remaining between them. The CDR3 loop spans 13 amino acids. Germline assignment: CDR1 SGHTA and CDR2 FQGNSA.

CDR3 sequence reads: CASSQDVVRASGPEQFF. CDR3 sequence (DNA): TGTGCCAGCAGCCAAGATGTGGTGAGGGCGAGTGGTCCTGAGCAGTTCTTC. J is TRBJ2-1 and V is TRBV3-1 (or the pseudogene TRBV3-2); maybe TRBD2 (5 bases). CDR3 size: 17 residues. Germline loops: CDR1 LGHDT, CDR2 YNNKEL (reference sequence). Trimming took off 0 bases at V and 9 bases at J, with 21 bases between the two ends.

The V and J genes are TRBV4-2 and TRBJ1-3, with a tentative D call TRBD1 (5 bases). This CDR3 has 15 amino acids. Trimming pared 3 bases from V and 2 bases from J, leaving 11 bases between. From germline, CDR1 is LGHNA and CDR2 YNFKEQ. CDR3 amino acids: CASSQVQGAGNTIYF. CDR3 in DNA: TGTGCCAGCAGCCAGGTGCAGGGCGCTGGAAACACCATATATTTT.

The CDR3 coding sequence is TGTGCCAGCAGCTCTACAGGGGTGGATGAAAAACTGTTTTTT. This encodes CASSSTGVDEKLFF. This chain uses TRBV12-1 with TRBJ1-4; the table's D call of TRBD1 was not tested on the DNA. TRBV12-1 is marked as a pseudogene. The CDR3 length is 14 residues.

The sample holds a few counts of this clone. The CDR3 loop reads CASSLAAAGGRGTQYF. The CDR3 region has the DNA TGCGCCAGCAGCTTGGCCGCGGCGGGAGGCCGAGGTACGCAGTATTTT. The chain carries TRBV5-1 and TRBJ2-3; TRBD2 matches at 8 bases. The CDR3 extends over 16 amino acids. V trimming: 0 bases; J trimming: 8 bases; junction bases outside the gene matches: 11. Per the germline V gene, CDR1 is SGHRS and CDR2 is YFSETQ.